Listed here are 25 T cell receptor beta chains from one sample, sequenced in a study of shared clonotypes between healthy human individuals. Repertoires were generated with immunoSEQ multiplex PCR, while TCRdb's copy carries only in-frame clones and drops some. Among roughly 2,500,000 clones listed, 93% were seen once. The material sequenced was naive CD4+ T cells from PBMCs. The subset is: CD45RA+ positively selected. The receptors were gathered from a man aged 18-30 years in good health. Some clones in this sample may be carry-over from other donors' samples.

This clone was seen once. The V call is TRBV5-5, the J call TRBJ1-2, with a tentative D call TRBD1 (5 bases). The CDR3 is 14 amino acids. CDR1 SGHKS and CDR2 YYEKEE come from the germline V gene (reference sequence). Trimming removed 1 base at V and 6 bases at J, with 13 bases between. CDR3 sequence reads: CASSLRGRVDGYTF. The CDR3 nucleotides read TGTGCCAGCAGCTTGAGGGGCAGGGTCGATGGCTACACCTTC.

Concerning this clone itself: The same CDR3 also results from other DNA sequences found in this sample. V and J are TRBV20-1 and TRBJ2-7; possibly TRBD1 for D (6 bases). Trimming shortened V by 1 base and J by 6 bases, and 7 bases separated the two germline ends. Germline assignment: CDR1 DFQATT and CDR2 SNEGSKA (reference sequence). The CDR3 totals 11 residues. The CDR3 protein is CSARVRGEQYF. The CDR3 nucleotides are TGCAGTGCTAGAGTCAGGGGCGAGCAGTACTTC.

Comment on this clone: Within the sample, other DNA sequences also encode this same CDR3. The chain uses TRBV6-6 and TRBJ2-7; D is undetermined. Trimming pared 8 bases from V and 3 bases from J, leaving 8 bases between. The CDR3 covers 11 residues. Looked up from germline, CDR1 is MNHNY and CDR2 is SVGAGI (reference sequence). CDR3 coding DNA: TGTGCCAGCGGGTCGGGCTACGAGCAGTACTTC. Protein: CASGSGYEQYF.

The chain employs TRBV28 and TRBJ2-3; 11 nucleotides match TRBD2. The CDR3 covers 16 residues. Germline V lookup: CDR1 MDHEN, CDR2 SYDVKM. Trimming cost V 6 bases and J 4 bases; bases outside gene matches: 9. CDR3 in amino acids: CASRRGLAVRADTQYF. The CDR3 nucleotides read TGTGCCAGCAGACGGGGACTAGCGGTGAGGGCAGATACGCAGTATTTT.

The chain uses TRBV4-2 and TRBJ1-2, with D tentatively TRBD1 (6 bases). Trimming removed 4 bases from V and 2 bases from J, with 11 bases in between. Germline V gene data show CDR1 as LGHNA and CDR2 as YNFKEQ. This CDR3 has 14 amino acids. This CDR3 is CASSPPGHNYGYTF. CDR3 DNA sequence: TGTGCCAGCAGCCCACCGGGACACAACTATGGCTACACCTTC.

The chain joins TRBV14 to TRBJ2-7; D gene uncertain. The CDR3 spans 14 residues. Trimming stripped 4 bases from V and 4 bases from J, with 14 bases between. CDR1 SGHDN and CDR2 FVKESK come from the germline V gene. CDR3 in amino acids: CASSRSSGGYEQYF. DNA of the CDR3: TGTGCCAGCAGCCGTTCCAGTGGCGGTTACGAGCAGTACTTC.

In nucleotides, the CDR3 is TGTGCCAGTAGTTCGGGGACAGTAGGACTAGCGGGAGAAGATGCCGGGGAGCTGTTTTTT. Translated: CASSSGTVGLAGEDAGELFF. The chain couples TRBV19 to TRBJ2-2; 13 bases match TRBD2. The V and J ends lost 5 bases and 6 bases, in that order; junction bases with no gene match: 18. The CDR3 runs to 20 residues. The germline V gene has CDR1 LNHDA and CDR2 SQIVND (reference sequence).

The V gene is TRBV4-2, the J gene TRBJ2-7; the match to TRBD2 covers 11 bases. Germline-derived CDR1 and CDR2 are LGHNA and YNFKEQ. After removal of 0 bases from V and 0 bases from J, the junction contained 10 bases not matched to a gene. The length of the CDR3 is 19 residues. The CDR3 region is CASSQDQSSGRGGSYEQYF. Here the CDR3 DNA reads TGTGCCAGCAGCCAAGATCAGAGTAGCGGGAGGGGAGGCTCCTACGAGCAGTACTTC.

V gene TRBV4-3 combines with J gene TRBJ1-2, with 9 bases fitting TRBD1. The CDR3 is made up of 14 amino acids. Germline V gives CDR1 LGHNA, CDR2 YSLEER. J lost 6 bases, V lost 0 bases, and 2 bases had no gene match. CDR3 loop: CASSQDRQGDGYTF. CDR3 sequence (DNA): TGCGCCAGCAGCCAAGACCGACAGGGGGATGGCTACACCTTC.

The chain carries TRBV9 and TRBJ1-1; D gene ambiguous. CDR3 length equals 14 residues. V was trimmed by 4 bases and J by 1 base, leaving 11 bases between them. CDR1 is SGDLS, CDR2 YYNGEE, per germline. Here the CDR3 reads CASSPARGNTEAFF. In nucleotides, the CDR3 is TGTGCCAGCAGCCCCGCTCGGGGGAACACTGAAGCTTTCTTT.

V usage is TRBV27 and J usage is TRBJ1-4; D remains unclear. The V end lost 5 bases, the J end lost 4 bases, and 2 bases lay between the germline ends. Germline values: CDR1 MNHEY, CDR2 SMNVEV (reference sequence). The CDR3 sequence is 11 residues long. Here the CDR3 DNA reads TGTGCCAGCAGTCGTAATGAAAAACTGTTTTTT. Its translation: CASSRNEKLFF. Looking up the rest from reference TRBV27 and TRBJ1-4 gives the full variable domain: EAQVTQNPRYLITVTGKKLTVTCSQNMNHEYMSWYRQDPGLGLRQIYYSMNVEVTDKGDVPEGYKVSRKEKRNFPLILESPSPNQTSLYFCASSRNEKLFFGSGTQLSVL.

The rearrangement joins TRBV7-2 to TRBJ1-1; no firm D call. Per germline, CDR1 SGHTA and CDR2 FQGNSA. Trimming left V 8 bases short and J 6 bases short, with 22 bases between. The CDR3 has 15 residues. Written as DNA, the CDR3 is TGTGCCAGCGGGTTCCGGTGGAGGGCAACCTCTGAAGCTTTCTTT. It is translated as CASGFRWRATSEAFF.

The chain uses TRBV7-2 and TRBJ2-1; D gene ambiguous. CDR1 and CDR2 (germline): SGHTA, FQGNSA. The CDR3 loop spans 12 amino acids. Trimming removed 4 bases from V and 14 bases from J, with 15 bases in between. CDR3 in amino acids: CASSSLRRRKFF. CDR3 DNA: TGTGCCAGCAGCTCTCTGCGGCGGCGTAAGTTCTTC.

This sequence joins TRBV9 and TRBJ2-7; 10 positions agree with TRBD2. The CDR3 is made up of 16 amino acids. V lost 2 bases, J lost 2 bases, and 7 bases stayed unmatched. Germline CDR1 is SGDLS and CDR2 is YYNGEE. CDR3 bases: TGTGCCAGCAGCGTTGGGGCTAGCGGGGGCCCCTACGAGCAGTACTTC. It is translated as CASSVGASGGPYEQYF.

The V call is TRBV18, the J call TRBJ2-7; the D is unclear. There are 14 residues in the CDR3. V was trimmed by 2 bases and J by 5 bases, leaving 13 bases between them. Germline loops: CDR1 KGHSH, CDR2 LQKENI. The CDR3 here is CASSPVAGQHEQYF. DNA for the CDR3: TGTGCCAGCTCACCAGTCGCTGGTCAGCACGAGCAGTACTTC.

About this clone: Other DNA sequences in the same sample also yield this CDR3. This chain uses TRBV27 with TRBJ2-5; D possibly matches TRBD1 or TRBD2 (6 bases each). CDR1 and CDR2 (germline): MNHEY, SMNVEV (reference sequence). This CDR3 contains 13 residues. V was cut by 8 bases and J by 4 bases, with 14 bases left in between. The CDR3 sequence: CASSFGGRETQYF. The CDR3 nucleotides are TGTGCCAGCTCATTCGGGGGCCGAGAGACCCAGTACTTC.

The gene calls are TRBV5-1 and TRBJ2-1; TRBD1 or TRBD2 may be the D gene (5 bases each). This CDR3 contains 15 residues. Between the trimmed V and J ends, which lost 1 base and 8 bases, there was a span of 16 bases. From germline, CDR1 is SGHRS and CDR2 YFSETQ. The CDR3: CASSLLGPPADEQFF. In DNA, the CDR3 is TGCGCCAGCAGCTTGTTGGGACCCCCGGCGGATGAGCAGTTCTTC.

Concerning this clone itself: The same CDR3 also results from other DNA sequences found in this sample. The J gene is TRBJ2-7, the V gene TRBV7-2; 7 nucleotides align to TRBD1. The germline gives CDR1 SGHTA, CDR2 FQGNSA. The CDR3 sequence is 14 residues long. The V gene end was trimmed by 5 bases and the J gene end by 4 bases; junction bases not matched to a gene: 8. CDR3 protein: CASSPRQGPYEQYF. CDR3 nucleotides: TGTGCCAGCAGCCCCCGACAGGGTCCGTACGAGCAGTACTTC.

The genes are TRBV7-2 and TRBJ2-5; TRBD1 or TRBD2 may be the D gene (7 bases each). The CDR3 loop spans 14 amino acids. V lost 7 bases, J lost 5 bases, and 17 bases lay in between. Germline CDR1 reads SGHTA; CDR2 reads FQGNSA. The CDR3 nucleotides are TGTGCCAGCAACCCAGGGGGGGCCCCGGAGACCCAGTACTTC. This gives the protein CASNPGGAPETQYF.

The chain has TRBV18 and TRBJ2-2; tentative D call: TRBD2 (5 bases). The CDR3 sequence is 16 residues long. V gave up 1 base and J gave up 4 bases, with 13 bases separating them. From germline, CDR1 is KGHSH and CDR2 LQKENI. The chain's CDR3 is CASSPRFASFTGELFF. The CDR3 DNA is TGTGCCAGCTCACCACGGTTCGCTAGCTTCACCGGGGAGCTGTTTTTT.

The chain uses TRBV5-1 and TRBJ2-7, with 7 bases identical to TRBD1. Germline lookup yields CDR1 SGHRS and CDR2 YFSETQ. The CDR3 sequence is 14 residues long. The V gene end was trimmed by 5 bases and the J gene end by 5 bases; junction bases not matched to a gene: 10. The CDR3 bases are TGCGCCAGCAGTTCGAGGGGGCGCCGGGACGAGCAGTACTTC. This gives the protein CASSSRGRRDEQYF. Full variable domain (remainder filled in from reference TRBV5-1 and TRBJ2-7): KAGVTQTPRYLIKTRGQQVTLSCSPISGHRSVSWYQQTPGQGLQFLFEYFSETQRNKGNFPGRFSGRQFSNSRSEMNVSTLELGDSALYLCASSSRGRRDEQYFGPGTRLTVT.

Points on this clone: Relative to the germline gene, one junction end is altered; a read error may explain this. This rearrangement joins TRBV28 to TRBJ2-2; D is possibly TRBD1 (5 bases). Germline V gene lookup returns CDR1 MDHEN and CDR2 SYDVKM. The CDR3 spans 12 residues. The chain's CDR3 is CAIQDNIGELFF. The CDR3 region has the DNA TGTGCCATCCAGGACAACATCGGGGAGCTGTTTTTT.

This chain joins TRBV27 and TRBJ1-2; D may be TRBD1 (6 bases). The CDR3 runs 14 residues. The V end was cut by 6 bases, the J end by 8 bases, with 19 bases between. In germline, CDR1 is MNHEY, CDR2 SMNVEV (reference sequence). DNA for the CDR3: TGTGCCAGCAGGGACGTTTTCAGGGGCGGCGGCTACACCTTC. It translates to CASRDVFRGGGYTF.

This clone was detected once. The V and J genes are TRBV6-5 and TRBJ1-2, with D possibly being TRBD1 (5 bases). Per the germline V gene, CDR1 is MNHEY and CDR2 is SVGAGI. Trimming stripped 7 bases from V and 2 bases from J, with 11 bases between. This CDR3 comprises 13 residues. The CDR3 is CASTGFQNYGYTF. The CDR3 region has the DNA TGTGCCAGCACAGGGTTTCAGAACTATGGCTACACCTTC.

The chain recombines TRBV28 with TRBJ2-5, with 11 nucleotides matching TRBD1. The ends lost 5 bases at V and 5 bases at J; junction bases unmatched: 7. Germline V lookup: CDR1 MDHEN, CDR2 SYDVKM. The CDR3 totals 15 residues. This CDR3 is CASSIGTGGWETQYF. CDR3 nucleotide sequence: TGTGCCAGCAGTATCGGGACAGGGGGGTGGGAGACCCAGTACTTC.